Sequencing of this T cell receptor (beta chain) was carried out in a study of blood T cell repertoires in COVID-19. At the level of the study: Spain, Italy and the United States supplied samples that represented acute and convalescent COVID-19.

In assigning cohorts, the study relied on participant-reported clinical history. Generated by immunoSEQ multiplex PCR, the TCRdb table keeps only in-frame clones and is missing some. The sample holds some 180,000 clones, approximately 80% seen once. V shed 2 bases, J shed 3 bases, and the junction held 9 bases outside the gene matches. The length of the CDR3 is 16 residues. Per the germline V gene, CDR1 is SGHRS and CDR2 is YFSETQ. The source material was PBMCs or T cells enriched from blood (not recorded which). The V and J genes are TRBV5-1 and TRBJ2-3; 7 bases are shared with TRBD2. This receptor was obtained from a woman in her sixties or seventies with acute COVID-19. In nucleotides, the CDR3 is TGCGCCAGCAGCTTCGGGCTGGGGGAGGGAACAGATACGCAGTATTTT. It codes for CASSFGLGEGTDTQYF.